This T cell receptor (beta chain) came from a study of blood T cell repertoires in COVID-19. In the study overall: The analysed material was cDNA or gDNA that came from T cells, B-cell-depleted T cells, or PBMCs.

The authors' processing: Amplified reference gene primers provided the basis for estimating nucleated cell counts. Measured with immunoSEQ multiplex PCR; TCRdb has only the in-frame clones, and not every one. The D gene and trimming were derived from the DNA, and the V and J assignments and clone size from that table. Of about 170,000 clones listed, approximately 80% are singletons. CDR1 is ENHRY and CDR2 is SYGVKD in the germline V gene. The CDR3 totals 13 residues. Unmatched junction bases numbered 7, after V lost 9 bases and J lost 5 bases. Cohort 3 donors counted as recovered after two negative PCRs, clearance, or resolved symptoms.

The clonotype comes from a man in his fifties who had recovered from COVID-19. The rearrangement uses TRBV10-3 and TRBJ2-1, with 7 bases matching TRBD1. The sequenced material came from PBMCs or T cells enriched from blood (not recorded which). In nucleotides, the CDR3 is TGTGCCATTGGGGTCGGGACAGACAATGAGCAGTTCTTC. This translates into CAIGVGTDNEQFF.